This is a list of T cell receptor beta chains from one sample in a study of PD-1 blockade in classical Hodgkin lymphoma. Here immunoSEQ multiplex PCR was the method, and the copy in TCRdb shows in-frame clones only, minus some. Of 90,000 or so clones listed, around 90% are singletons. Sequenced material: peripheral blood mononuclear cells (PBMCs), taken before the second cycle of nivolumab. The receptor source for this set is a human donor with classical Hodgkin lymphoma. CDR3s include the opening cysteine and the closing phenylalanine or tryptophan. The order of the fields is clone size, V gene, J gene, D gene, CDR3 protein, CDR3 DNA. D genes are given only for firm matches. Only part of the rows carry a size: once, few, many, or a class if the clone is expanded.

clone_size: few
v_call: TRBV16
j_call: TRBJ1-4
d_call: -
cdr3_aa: CASSQSGYEKLFF
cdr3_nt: TGTGCCAGCAGCCAATCGGGCTATGAAAAACTGTTTTTT

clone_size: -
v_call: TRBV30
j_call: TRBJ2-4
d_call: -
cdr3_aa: CAWSMENIQYF
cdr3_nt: TGTGCCTGGAGTATGGAAAACATTCAGTACTTC

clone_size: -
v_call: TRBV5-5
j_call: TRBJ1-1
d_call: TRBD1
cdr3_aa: CASSLTGAEAFF
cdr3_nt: TGTGCCAGCAGCTTGACAGGGGCTGAAGCTTTCTTT

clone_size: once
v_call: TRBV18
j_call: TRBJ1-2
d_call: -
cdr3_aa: CASSPTGGDGYTF
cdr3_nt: TGTGCCAGCTCACCGACCGGTGGGGATGGCTACACCTTC

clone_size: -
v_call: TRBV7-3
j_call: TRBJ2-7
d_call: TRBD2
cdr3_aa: CASSLSGGPSYEQYF
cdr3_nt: TGTGCCAGCAGCTTAAGCGGGGGGCCTTCCTACGAGCAGTACTTC

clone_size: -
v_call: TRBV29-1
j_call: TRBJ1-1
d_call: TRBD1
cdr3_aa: CSGWGTGFAEAFF
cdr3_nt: TGCAGCGGTTGGGGGACAGGGTTCGCTGAAGCTTTCTTT

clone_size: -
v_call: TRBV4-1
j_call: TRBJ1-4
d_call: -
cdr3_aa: CASSQFSTPTNEKLFF
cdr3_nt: TGCGCCAGCAGCCAATTTTCGACTCCAACTAATGAAAAACTGTTTTTT

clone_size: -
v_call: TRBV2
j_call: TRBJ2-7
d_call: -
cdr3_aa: CASSEERVGQYF
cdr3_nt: TGTGCCAGCAGTGAAGAGCGGGTTGGGCAGTACTTC

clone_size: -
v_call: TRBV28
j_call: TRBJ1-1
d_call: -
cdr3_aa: CASSLERKGEAFF
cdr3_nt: TGTGCCAGCAGTTTAGAAAGGAAGGGAGAAGCTTTCTTT

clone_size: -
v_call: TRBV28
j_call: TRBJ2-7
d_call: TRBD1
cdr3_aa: CASSYTGQGYEQYF
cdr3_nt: TGTGCCAGCAGTTACACGGGACAGGGGTACGAGCAGTACTTC

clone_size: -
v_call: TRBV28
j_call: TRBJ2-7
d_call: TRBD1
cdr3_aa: CASSLWIDRDRVGEQYF
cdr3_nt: TGTGCCAGCAGTTTATGGATTGACCGGGACAGGGTCGGCGAGCAGTACTTC

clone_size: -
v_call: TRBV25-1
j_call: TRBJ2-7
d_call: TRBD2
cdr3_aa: CASSGYSGSLSYEQYF
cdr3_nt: TGTGCCAGCAGTGGCTATAGCGGGAGCCTTTCCTACGAGCAGTACTTC

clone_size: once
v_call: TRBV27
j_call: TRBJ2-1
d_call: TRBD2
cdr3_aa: CASSHGRERKGTYNEQFF
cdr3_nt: TGTGCCAGCAGCCATGGGAGGGAACGGAAAGGCACCTACAATGAGCAGTTCTTC

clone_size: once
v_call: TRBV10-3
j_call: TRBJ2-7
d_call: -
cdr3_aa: CAISDGTAYEQYF
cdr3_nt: TGTGCCATCAGTGATGGGACCGCTTACGAGCAGTACTTC

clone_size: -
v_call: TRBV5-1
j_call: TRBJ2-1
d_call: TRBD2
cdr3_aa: CASSLRVSSGKGSEQFF
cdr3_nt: TGCGCCAGCAGCCTTAGGGTTTCAAGCGGGAAAGGCAGTGAGCAGTTCTTC

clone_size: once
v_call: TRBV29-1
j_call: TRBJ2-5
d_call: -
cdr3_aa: CSVDYGREIGTQYF
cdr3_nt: TGCAGCGTTGATTACGGCAGGGAGATCGGGACCCAGTACTTC

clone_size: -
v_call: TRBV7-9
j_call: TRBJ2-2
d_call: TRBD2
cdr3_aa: CASRAAGVRTGELFF
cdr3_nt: TGTGCCAGCCGCGCGGCGGGAGTTAGAACCGGGGAGCTGTTTTTT

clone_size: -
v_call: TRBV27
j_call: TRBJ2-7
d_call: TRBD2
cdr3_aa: CASRPRREKSYEQYF
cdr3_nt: TGTGCCAGCAGGCCTCGGCGGGAGAAGTCCTACGAGCAGTACTTC

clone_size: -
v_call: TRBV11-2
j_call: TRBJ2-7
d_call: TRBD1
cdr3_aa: CASSPWDRAYEQYF
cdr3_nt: TGTGCCAGCAGCCCGTGGGACAGAGCCTACGAGCAGTACTTC

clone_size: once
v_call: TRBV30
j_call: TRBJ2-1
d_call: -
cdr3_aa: CAWMLGTAYNEQFF
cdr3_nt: TGTGCCTGGATGTTAGGGACGGCCTACAATGAGCAGTTCTTC

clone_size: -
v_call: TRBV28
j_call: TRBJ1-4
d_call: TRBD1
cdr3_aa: CASSYRTGGDEKLFF
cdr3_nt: TGTGCCAGCAGTTACAGGACAGGGGGGGATGAAAAACTGTTTTTT

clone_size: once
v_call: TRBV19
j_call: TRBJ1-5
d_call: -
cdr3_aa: CASSIQSDQPQHF
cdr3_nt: TGTGCCAGTAGTATACAGTCAGATCAGCCCCAGCATTTT

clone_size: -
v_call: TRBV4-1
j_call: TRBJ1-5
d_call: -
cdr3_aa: CASRTRAAGNQPQHF
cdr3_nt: TGCGCCAGCCGCACACGGGCCGCGGGGAATCAGCCCCAGCATTTT

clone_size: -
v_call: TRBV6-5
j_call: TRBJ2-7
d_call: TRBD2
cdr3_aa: CASSYSNHGGEQYF
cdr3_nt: TGTGCCAGCAGTTACTCGAACCACGGGGGGGAGCAGTACTTC